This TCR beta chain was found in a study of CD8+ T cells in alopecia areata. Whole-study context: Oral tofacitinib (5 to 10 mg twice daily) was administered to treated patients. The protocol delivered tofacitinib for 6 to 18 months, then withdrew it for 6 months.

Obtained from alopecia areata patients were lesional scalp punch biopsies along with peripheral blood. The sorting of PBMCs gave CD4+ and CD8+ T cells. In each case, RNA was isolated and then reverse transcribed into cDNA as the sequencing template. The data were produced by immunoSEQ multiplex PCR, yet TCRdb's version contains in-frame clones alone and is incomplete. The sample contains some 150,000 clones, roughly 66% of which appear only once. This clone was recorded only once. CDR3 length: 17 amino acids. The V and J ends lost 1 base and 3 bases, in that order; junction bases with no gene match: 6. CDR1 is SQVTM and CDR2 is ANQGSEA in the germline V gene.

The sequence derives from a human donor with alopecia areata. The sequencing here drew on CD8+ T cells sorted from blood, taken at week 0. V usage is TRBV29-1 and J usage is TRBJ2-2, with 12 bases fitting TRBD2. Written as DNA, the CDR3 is TGCAGCGTTGAAGGGCTAGCGGGGGGGCCGGACACCGGGGAGCTGTTTTTT. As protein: CSVEGLAGGPDTGELFF.